Listed here are 22 T cell receptor beta chains from one sample, sequenced in a study of blood T cell repertoires in COVID-19. The data were produced by immunoSEQ multiplex PCR, yet TCRdb's version contains in-frame clones alone and is incomplete. Among around 240,000 clones, about 80% were seen once, and the ten largest hold 1.9%. Sequencing was done on a sample of peripheral blood. The receptor source for this set is a woman of 80 years or more with acute or convalescent COVID-19.

V gene TRBV6-5 combines with J gene TRBJ1-1; D unresolved. The V gene's germline CDR1 is MNHEY and CDR2 SVGAGI. The germline V and J ends were trimmed by 6 bases and 6 bases, with 11 bases remaining between them. CDR3 length equals 12 residues. CDR3 DNA sequence: TGTGCCAGCAGGGACTATAGGTCTGAAGCTTTCTTT. This translates into CASRDYRSEAFF.

The chain combines TRBV6-5 with TRBJ2-4, with D possibly matching TRBD1 (6 bases). The CDR3 loop spans 13 amino acids. V gave up 6 bases and J gave up 7 bases, with 13 bases separating them. Germline-derived CDR1 and CDR2 are MNHEY and SVGAGI. This CDR3 is CASSQDSGNIQYF. The CDR3 DNA follows: TGTGCCAGCAGCCAGGACAGTGGTAACATTCAGTACTTC.

The V call is TRBV4-2, the J call TRBJ1-5; 8 nucleotides match TRBD1. The V segment lost 0 bases and the J segment 6 bases; nucleotides outside the gene matches: 1. Germline V CDR1 and CDR2: LGHNA, YNFKEQ. This CDR3 is built from 14 residues. CDR3 protein: CASSQETGGQPQHF. CDR3 coding DNA: TGTGCCAGCAGCCAAGAAACAGGGGGTCAGCCCCAGCATTTT.

This chain joins TRBV23-1 and TRBJ2-7; a weak D match, TRBD1 (5 bases). TRBV23-1 is an open reading frame whose function is uncertain. The length of the CDR3 is 15 residues. Trimming cost V 0 bases and J 2 bases, with 11 bases left between them. CDR3 amino acids: CASSQSRGSTYEQYF. Here the CDR3 DNA reads TGCGCCAGCAGTCAATCTAGGGGATCCACCTACGAGCAGTACTTC.

The chain has TRBV12-3 or TRBV12-4 and TRBJ1-5; D may be TRBD1 (5 bases). The V gene lost 6 bases and the J gene lost 11 bases, with 11 bases spanning the gap. CDR3 size: 11 residues. In DNA, the CDR3 is TGTGCCAGCAGCCAGGGCCCGACCCAGCATTTT. This gives the protein CASSQGPTQHF.

The chain is built from TRBV2 and TRBJ2-7; D not certain. V was pared by 7 bases and J by 2 bases, with 12 bases between. Germline V CDR1 and CDR2: SNHLY, FYNNEI. The length of the CDR3 is 13 residues. The CDR3 DNA reads TGTGCCAGCAATTTGGCAGAAACCTACGAGCAGTACTTC. The encoded protein is CASNLAETYEQYF.

The chain joins TRBV4-2 to TRBJ1-2; TRBD1 aligns across 7 bases. From germline, CDR1 is LGHNA and CDR2 YNFKEQ. This CDR3 region has 13 residues. Trimming took 5 bases from V and 8 from J; bases not matched to a gene: 8. CDR3 protein: CASSYTGQPGYTF. The CDR3 nucleotides are TGTGCCAGCAGCTATACGGGACAGCCCGGCTACACCTTC.

The chain uses TRBV2 and TRBJ1-2, with 9 bases aligning to TRBD1. The CDR3 length is 11 residues. The V segment lost 9 bases and the J segment 5 bases; nucleotides outside the gene matches: 1. The germline gives CDR1 SNHLY, CDR2 FYNNEI. CDR3: CARDRGYGYTF. The CDR3 DNA reads TGTGCCAGGGACAGGGGATATGGCTACACCTTC.

The chain couples TRBV7-2 to TRBJ1-5; D not resolved. Germline CDR1 reads SGHTA; CDR2 reads FQGNSA. CDR3 length: 12 amino acids. V lost 4 bases and J 9 bases, leaving 10 bases between the germline ends. The DNA for the CDR3 is TGTGCCAGCAGCTCCCCGGGATGGCCCCAGCATTTT. Amino acids: CASSSPGWPQHF.

The chain links TRBV25-1 to TRBJ1-4, with 8 bases identical to TRBD1. The germline gives CDR1 MGHDK, CDR2 SYGVNS. The ends lost 3 bases at V and 5 bases at J; junction bases unmatched: 8. The CDR3 runs 16 residues. The CDR3 is CASSEAGTGVNEKLFF. For the CDR3, the DNA is TGTGCCAGCAGTGAGGCGGGGACAGGCGTGAATGAAAAACTGTTTTTT.

The chain is built from TRBV3-1 (or the pseudogene TRBV3-2) and TRBJ2-1, with 10 bases lining up with TRBD1. The CDR3 totals 15 residues. Per germline, CDR1 LGHDT and CDR2 YNNKEL (reference sequence). The ends lost 3 bases at V and 10 bases at J; junction bases unmatched: 9. The CDR3 loop reads CASSQGTGVSEEQFF. The CDR3 bases are TGTGCCAGCAGCCAGGGGACAGGGGTCAGCGAGGAGCAGTTCTTC.

The chain couples TRBV19 to TRBJ1-2; 8 nucleotides agree with TRBD1. The V segment lost 9 bases and the J segment 0 bases; nucleotides outside the gene matches: 9. This CDR3 is 15 amino acids long. Germline-derived CDR1 and CDR2 are LNHDA and SQIVND (reference sequence). As DNA, the CDR3 is TGTGCCAGCGACAGGGGAGCCCCCTCTAACTATGGCTACACCTTC. It yields the protein CASDRGAPSNYGYTF.

The CDR3 spells CASSELASYGYTF. CDR3 sequence (DNA): TGTGCCAGCAGTGAACTTGCGTCCTATGGCTACACCTTC. The V call is TRBV6-1, the J call TRBJ1-2, with D uncertain. Germline lookup yields CDR1 MNHNS and CDR2 SASEGT. The CDR3 has 13 amino acids. V lost 2 bases and J 4 bases, leaving 8 bases between the germline ends.

The rearrangement uses TRBV7-9 and TRBJ1-1; no clear D. This CDR3 is 14 amino acids long. Per the germline V gene, CDR1 is SEHNR and CDR2 is FQNEAQ (reference sequence). Between the trimmed V and J ends, which lost 7 bases and 2 bases, there was a span of 14 bases. This chain's CDR3 is CASTPAATNTEAFF. The DNA of the CDR3 is TGTGCCAGCACCCCAGCAGCGACCAACACTGAAGCTTTCTTT.

In its sample, this clone was seen many times. The chain combines TRBV7-2 with TRBJ1-5, with 7 bases lining up with TRBD1. In germline, CDR1 is SGHTA, CDR2 FQGNSA. The CDR3 consists of 15 residues. Losses at the gene ends were 5 bases for V and 6 bases for J; bases not matched to a gene: 10. Here the CDR3 reads CASSTQGQALQPQHF. DNA of the CDR3: TGTGCCAGCAGCACCCAAGGACAGGCGCTTCAGCCCCAGCATTTT.

The chain is built from TRBV5-4 and TRBJ1-1; D remains unclear. The V and J ends lost 0 bases and 2 bases respectively, with 5 bases between them. The length of the CDR3 is 13 residues. CDR1 SGHNT and CDR2 YYREEE come from the germline V gene (reference sequence). CDR3 loop: CASSLVLNTEAFF. The DNA of the CDR3 is TGTGCCAGCAGCTTGGTCCTAAACACTGAAGCTTTCTTT. Looking up the rest from reference TRBV5-4 and TRBJ1-1 gives the full variable domain: ETGVTQSPTHLIKTRGQQVTLRCSSQSGHNTVSWYQQALGQGPQFIFQYYREEENGRGNFPPRFSGLQFPNYSSELNVNALELDDSALYLCASSLVLNTEAFFGQGTRLTVV.

V usage is TRBV6-5 and J usage is TRBJ1-1, with D unresolved. The V gene lost 0 bases and the J gene lost 8 bases, with 19 bases spanning the gap. CDR3 length equals 16 residues. Germline CDR1 MNHEY, CDR2 SVGAGI. This CDR3 reads CASSYSRTGYIREAFF. CDR3 nucleotide sequence: TGTGCCAGCAGTTACTCACGAACCGGATACATCAGGGAAGCTTTCTTT.

The chain links TRBV6-5 to TRBJ1-3, with 8 bases fitting TRBD1. The CDR3 length is 16 residues. The germline CDR1 and CDR2 sequences are MNHEY and SVGAGI. The ends lost 0 bases at V and 4 bases at J; junction bases unmatched: 5. For the CDR3, the DNA is TGTGCCAGCAGTTACTCCAGGACAGGGTGGGGAAACACCATATATTTT. Translated: CASSYSRTGWGNTIYF.

The chain recombines TRBV5-6 with TRBJ2-7; D is undetermined. The CDR3 contains 11 residues. Germline CDR1 and CDR2: SGHDT and YYEEEE. V was trimmed by 3 bases and J by 2 bases, leaving 3 bases between them. The CDR3 protein is CASSSAYEQYF. In DNA, the CDR3 is TGTGCCAGCAGCTCCGCCTACGAGCAGTACTTC.

This clone was recorded once. V usage is TRBV6-5 and J usage is TRBJ1-4; 9 bases map to TRBD1. V was pared by 1 base and J by 6 bases, with 3 bases of the junction left unmatched. Germline V gene sequence: CDR1 MNHEY, CDR2 SVGAGI. The CDR3 is 15 residues long. CDR3 sequence reads: CASSYYRGRDEKLFF. CDR3 in DNA: TGTGCCAGCAGTTACTACAGGGGGCGCGATGAAAAACTGTTTTTT.

The rearrangement links TRBV18 to TRBJ1-1; D might be TRBD1 (5 bases). There are 17 residues in the CDR3. V was pared by 0 bases and J by 0 bases, with 14 bases between. From germline, CDR1 is KGHSH and CDR2 LQKENI. This CDR3 reads CASSPPGPTALNTEAFF. The CDR3, as DNA: TGTGCCAGCTCACCACCAGGGCCGACAGCTTTGAACACTGAAGCTTTCTTT. Full variable domain (outside the CDR3, taken from reference TRBV18 and TRBJ1-1): NAGVMQNPRHLVRRRGQEARLRCSPMKGHSHVYWYRQLPEEGLKFMVYLQKENIIDESGMPKERFSAEFPKEGPSILRIQQVVRGDSAAYFCASSPPGPTALNTEAFFGQGTRLTVV.

This clone has only one observation. The same CDR3 can be traced to other DNA sequences in this sample. The V gene is TRBV6-2 or TRBV6-3, the J gene TRBJ2-7, with D tentatively TRBD2 (5 bases). V was cut by 0 bases and J by 0 bases, with 9 bases left in between. Germline V gene lookup returns CDR1 MNHEY and CDR2 SVGEGT. The CDR3 length is 15 residues. The CDR3 protein is CASSYSSGSSYEQYF. The DNA for the CDR3 is TGTGCCAGCAGTTACTCATCGGGAAGCTCCTACGAGCAGTACTTC.